One sample yielded the 16 T cell receptor beta chains listed below, sequenced in a study of metastatic and nonmetastatic thyroid tumors. There were no patients who had received any treatment before thyroid surgery. TCRdb reanalyzed the PCR reads via MiXCR. The data show 25,000 to 30,000 clones, 16% seen once. The sequenced sample was blood. The receptors stem from a female donor with papillary thyroid cancer or a benign thyroid nodule (not recorded which). Some clones in this sample may be carry-over from other donors' samples.

The chain links TRBV15 to TRBJ2-7, with D hard to call. The CDR3 length is 15 residues. Germline assignment: CDR1 LNHNV and CDR2 YYDKDF (reference sequence). V shed 6 bases and J shed 5 bases, with 20 bases lying between them. The CDR3 coding sequence is TGTGCCACCAGACCCTGGGGAAAGGGTGCCCACGAGCAGTACTTC. This translates into CATRPWGKGAHEQYF.

There are many counts of this clone. The chain couples TRBV11-3 to TRBJ1-1; D possibly corresponds to TRBD1 (6 bases). The germline V gene encodes CDR1 SGHNT and CDR2 YENEEA. This CDR3 region has 15 residues. V lost 5 bases and J 2 bases, leaving 15 bases between the germline ends. The CDR3 loop reads CASSPMAGVNTEAFF. In DNA, the CDR3 is TGTGCCAGCAGCCCCATGGCAGGGGTCAACACTGAAGCTTTCTTT.

The V gene is TRBV28, the J gene TRBJ2-7; D not certain. The CDR3 has 13 amino acids. Germline assignment: CDR1 MDHEN and CDR2 SYDVKM. Trimming took 2 bases from V and 4 from J, leaving 9 bases between them. The CDR3 DNA follows: TGTGCCAGCAGTTTAAGTTCTGTTTACGAGCAGTACTTC. Its protein is CASSLSSVYEQYF.

The sample holds many counts of this clone. This chain joins TRBV30 and TRBJ2-7; D ambiguous. Germline values: CDR1 GTSNPN, CDR2 SVGIG (reference sequence). Trimming took off 4 bases at V and 1 base at J, with 8 bases between the two ends. The CDR3 has 12 amino acids. The CDR3: CAWKTDSYEQYF. In DNA, the CDR3 is TGTGCCTGGAAAACAGATTCCTACGAGCAGTACTTC.

This clone was seen many times. The rearrangement uses TRBV3-1 and TRBJ1-4; D gene uncertain. Between the trimmed V and J ends, which lost 4 bases and 8 bases, there was a span of 8 bases. Germline V gene data show CDR1 as LGHDT and CDR2 as YNNKEL (reference sequence). The CDR3 is 12 amino acids. CDR3 amino acids: CASSRAGEKLFF. The CDR3 region has the DNA TGTGCCAGCAGCCGGGCCGGAGAAAAACTGTTTTTT.

This clone appeared once. The chain uses TRBV9 and TRBJ2-1, with TRBD2 identical over 13 bases. V lost 6 bases to trimming and J lost 6 bases; unmatched junction nucleotides: 9. This CDR3 comprises 16 residues. Germline loops: CDR1 SGDLS, CDR2 YYNGEE. The CDR3 protein is CASISGTSGMGNEQFF. In DNA, the CDR3 is TGTGCCAGCATCTCCGGGACTAGCGGGATGGGCAATGAGCAGTTCTTC.

Many counts were recorded for this clone. This sample also contains other DNA sequences that code for the same CDR3. V gene TRBV12-3 or TRBV12-4 combines with J gene TRBJ1-1, with D uncertain. This CDR3 is built from 15 residues. Trimming shortened V by 5 bases and J by 6 bases, and 19 bases separated the two germline ends. Here the CDR3 DNA reads TGTGCCAGCAGTATCTCCGGGTCGAGGAGGGCTGAAGCTTTCTTT. Amino acid sequence: CASSISGSRRAEAFF.

Ten or more counts support this clone. This chain links TRBV30 with TRBJ1-1; 7 nucleotides match TRBD1. V was clipped by 0 bases and J by 5 bases; unmatched bases: 3. CDR1 is GTSNPN, CDR2 SVGIG, per germline (reference sequence). The length of the CDR3 is 13 residues. Here the CDR3 DNA reads TGTGCCTGGAGTGTACAGGGGACGACTGAAGCTTTCTTT. Residues: CAWSVQGTTEAFF.

This clone was seen repeatedly, ten times or more. V and J are TRBV16 and TRBJ1-1; D possibly corresponds to TRBD1 (6 bases). The CDR3 sequence is 13 residues long. Deletions cut 6 bases from V and 6 bases from J, with 14 bases between. CDR1 and CDR2 (germline): KGHSY, FQNENV. In nucleotides, the CDR3 is TGTGCCAGCAGTCTTACAAGGGGGGCTGAAGCTTTCTTT. Protein: CASSLTRGAEAFF.

At least ten counts were recorded for this clone. The V and J genes are TRBV3-1 and TRBJ2-3; no reliable D call. V shed 4 bases and J shed 3 bases, with 2 bases lying between them. CDR3 length: 11 amino acids. In germline, CDR1 is LGHDT, CDR2 YNNKEL (reference sequence). The CDR3 protein is CASSLTDTQYF. CDR3 DNA sequence: TGTGCCAGCAGCCTAACAGATACGCAGTATTTT.

The table lists this clone with many counts. The CDR3 DNA reads as TGCAGCGTTGAGAAAGGGTCCTACAATGAGCAGTTCTTC. It specifies CSVEKGSYNEQFF. This chain connects TRBV29-1 to TRBJ2-1, with D unresolved. V gave up 3 bases and J gave up 1 base, with 7 bases separating them. The CDR3 is 13 amino acids. CDR1 is SQVTM, CDR2 ANQGSEA, per germline.

This clone was observed at least ten times. The V call is TRBV18, the J call TRBJ1-2, with 11 positions matching TRBD1. This CDR3 contains 13 residues. The trim removed 5 bases at V and 5 bases at J, leaving 1 base unmatched. The germline CDR1 and CDR2 sequences are KGHSH and LQKENI. CDR3 bases: TGTGCCAGCTCAGGGGACAGGGGGTATGGCTACACCTTC. It yields the protein CASSGDRGYGYTF.

This rearrangement joins TRBV30 to TRBJ2-7; D tentatively fits TRBD1 or TRBD2 (5 bases each). The CDR3 loop spans 13 amino acids. The germline V gene has CDR1 GTSNPN and CDR2 SVGIG (reference sequence). The ends were cut back, 0 bases at V and 7 bases at J, with 13 bases in the middle. In DNA form, the CDR3 reads TGTGCCTGGAGTGTAGGGACGCCGGGAGAGCAGTACTTC. Protein: CAWSVGTPGEQYF.

To note about this clone: Sequence at one end of the junction differs from germline and may be a read error. The V and J genes are TRBV12-3 or TRBV12-4 and TRBJ1-2, with 8 bases that match TRBD1. The CDR3 is 11 residues long. The chain's CDR3 is CAIRGRGGYTF. CDR3 DNA: TGCGCCATCAGGGGGCGGGGTGGCTACACCTTC.

This clone was recorded many times. The rearrangement uses TRBV6-1 and TRBJ2-5; 11 bases align to TRBD2. Trimming cost V 4 bases and J 1 base; bases outside gene matches: 2. Per the germline V gene, CDR1 is MNHNS and CDR2 is SASEGT. The CDR3 length is 15 residues. The CDR3 spells CASSVGLAVQETQYF. The DNA for the CDR3 is TGTGCCAGCAGTGTGGGACTAGCGGTCCAAGAGACCCAGTACTTC.

This clone rates as medium-sized. The rearrangement links TRBV6-1 to TRBJ1-2; D unclear. Germline V CDR1 and CDR2: MNHNS, SASEGT. The CDR3 has 16 residues. Trimming removed 3 bases from V and 5 bases from J, with 19 bases in between. The CDR3 region is CASSDFSVPPIYGYTF. In DNA form, the CDR3 reads TGTGCCAGCAGTGATTTTTCCGTCCCACCCATTTATGGCTACACCTTC.